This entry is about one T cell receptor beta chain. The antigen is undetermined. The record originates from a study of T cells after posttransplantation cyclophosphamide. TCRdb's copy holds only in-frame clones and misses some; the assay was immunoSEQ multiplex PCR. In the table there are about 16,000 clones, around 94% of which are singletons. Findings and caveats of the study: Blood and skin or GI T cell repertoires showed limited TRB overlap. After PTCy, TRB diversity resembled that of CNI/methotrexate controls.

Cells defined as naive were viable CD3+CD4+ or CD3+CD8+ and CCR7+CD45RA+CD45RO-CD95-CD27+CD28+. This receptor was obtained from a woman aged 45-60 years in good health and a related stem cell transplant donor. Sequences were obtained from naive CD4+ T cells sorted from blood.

CDR3 nucleotide sequence: TGTGCCACCAGCAGAGGACGGGGGGCATACGGCTACACCTTC. This sequence encodes CATSRGRGAYGYTF. The rearrangement links TRBV15 to TRBJ1-2; TRBD1 is a possible D gene (6 bases). Germline CDR1 reads LNHNV; CDR2 reads YYDKDF (reference sequence). V was trimmed by 1 base and J by 8 bases, leaving 14 bases between them. This CDR3 spans 14 amino acids. The entire variable domain, with the rest obtained from reference TRBV15 and TRBJ1-2, is as follows: DAMVIQNPRYQVTQFGKPVTLSCSQTLNHNVMYWYQQKSSQAPKLLFHYYDKDFNNEADTPDNFQSRRPNTSFCFLDIRSPGLGDTAMYLCATSRGRGAYGYTFGSGTRLTVV.